This T cell receptor (beta chain) stems from a study of Graves' ophthalmopathy and Graves' hyperthyroidism. Study-level findings and limits: For separating ophthalmopathy from stable hyperthyroidism, a 13-signature model gave about 90% sensitivity and 81.08% specificity. Most thyroid clonotypes expanded beyond 0.001 frequency were also found in blood.

PBMCs originated in about 9.8 ml of fresh peripheral blood. This CDR3 spans 18 amino acids. V was shortened by 3 bases and J by 0 bases, with 16 bases between the two germline ends. The germline CDR1 and CDR2 sequences are SGHNT and YYREEE (reference sequence). This clonotype showed up many times. Antigen specificity is unknown. TCR beta CDR3 amplification used RNA transcripts. The workflow started with a first-round RT-PCR run with HTBI primers and then moved on to a second-round multiplex PCR. From the multiplex PCR reads, TCRdb called clonotypes with MiXCR, one entry per CDR3 protein. The repertoire holds 400,000 or so distinct CDR3 sequences, roughly a sixth seen once, with 2% to 2.5% in the top ten.

The chain uses TRBV5-4 and TRBJ2-6; D may be TRBD1 (6 bases). This TCR came from an adult woman with stable Graves' hyperthyroidism. Source material: peripheral blood. The CDR3 sequence: CASSSLRGSGSGANVLTF. In nucleotides, the CDR3 is TGTGCCAGCAGCTCCCTCAGGGGATCTGGCTCTGGGGCCAACGTCCTGACTTTC.